This paragraph covers one TCR beta chain sequence. Its antigen remains unidentified. One base away there is no much larger clone; base qualities are not given. V gives up 5 bases and J gives up 0 bases, and the segment between their germline ends measures 11 bases. Taken from cysteine to phenylalanine, the CDR3 has 15 residues. Only CDR3 DNA remains: 45 bases, in frame from the first base. Reading the germline V gene gives CDR1 SGHAT and CDR2 FQNNGV. Using the deep immunoSEQ assay, TCR CDR3 regions were amplified from genomic DNA by multiplex PCR. For each cell subset, the extracted genomic DNA was distributed evenly across all wells of several immunoSEQ 96-well plates, and each plate served as one replicate. For sorted subsets, each replicate PCR was loaded with roughly 0.2 ug genomic DNA, equivalent to 25,000 to 35,000 T cell genomes. Purified libraries were measured with a Qubit 3.0 fluorometer, size-checked on a Bioanalyzer 2100, and measured again with the KAPA Library Quantification kit. Every immunoSEQ 96-well plate was sequenced on a separate single-read 150-cycle Illumina NextSeq 550 flow cell. In the original analysis: Because only junctional sequences without quality scores were contained in the immunoSEQ output, filtering matching that applied to full-length reads could not be performed. To assign V/J genes and CDR3, sequences were annotated against IMGT germline references using PyIR, a Python wrapper for IgBLAST v1.9. Reads with weak V/J assignments (E-value above 1e-6), missing CDR3, stop codons, out-of-frame junctions, or ambiguous translated residues were removed. V3J clonotypes were defined as sequences sharing an identical inferred V gene, J gene, and CDR3 amino acid sequence. The percentage overlap between two repertoires was calculated by dividing the number of shared unique clonotypes by the size of the smaller repertoire. Three approaches were used to assess repertoire richness: RTK rarefaction, the Chao1 estimator, and Recon v2.1 estimates of unobserved clonotypes. Generation probabilities were computed with OLGA for all TCRbeta clonotypes obtained by the gDNA method from a few donors. As stored in TCRdb, this immuneACCESS dataset retains in-frame rearrangements with V and J assigned. A fraction of the clones does not appear; measured against another copy, unresolved V genes explain less than half of the discrepancy, and the remainder lacks a known reason. V, J and clone size are taken as reported in that table, and D and trimming were inferred from the DNA itself. This sample comprises over a million clones, 70% to 80% of them detected only once. Roughly 0.65% of the sample belongs to the ten largest clones.

Healthy HIV-negative adults with no recently reported acute infections or vaccinations were included as donors. Only Caucasian adults living in Nashville, Tennessee, USA were represented among the donors. CD4+ T cells were enriched by magnetic negative selection; naive cells were then positively selected on CD45RA, and the negative fraction formed the memory subset. After blood collection by leukapheresis, PBMCs were isolated using Ficoll-Histopaque density gradient centrifugation and then cryopreserved in the vapor phase of liquid nitrogen. Analytical flow cytometry was used to check the purity and quantity of each magnetically sorted T cell population. From each sorted fraction, genomic DNA was isolated and quantified by UV absorbance on a Nanodrop 2000c. The data derive from a study of shared clonotypes between healthy human individuals (dated by TCRdb to 2020 to 2022). Regarding the complete study: A couple of women and a few men aged 18 to 49 years were included in the cohort. For each donor, CD4 naive and CD4 memory were each run on three plates, CD8 naive on two plates, and CD8 memory on one plate. The study deeply sequenced blood TCR repertoires of roughly five healthy adults to estimate repertoire size and the extent of clonotype sharing between individuals. To increase sequencing depth and limit assay-specific biases, TCR repertoire library preparation and sequencing were carried out by different laboratories using diverse techniques. Between about 0.94 and 8.9 billion PBMCs per donor were obtained by leukapheresis.

The research as a whole found: About 5% of naive CD4, around 3.6% of naive CD8, roughly 2.5% of memory CD4, and more than 0.35% of memory CD8 clonotypes were shared across several donors. Compared with non-shared clonotypes, clonotypes shared by all four sorted-subset donors had higher generation probabilities. Pairwise subsampling indicated that sequencing depth was expected to affect the degree of clonotype sharing among donors. Only blood was sampled, and tissue TCR repertoires likely differ from those in blood. The small number of donors limited the genetic and exposure-history diversity represented. Rarefaction of sorted-subset datasets indicated incomplete sequencing despite the large sequencing depth. Estimated clonotype richness was generally larger for naive than for memory subsets.

The V and J genes are TRBV11-2 and TRBJ1-3, with the D gene call left open. The TCR was taken from a man between 18 and 35 years old in good health. Some clones in this sample may be carry-over from other donors' samples. Specimen: memory CD4+ T cells from PBMCs. The sample's cell subset or site, from its label and the paper: CD45RA-negative fraction. Here the CDR3 is given as CASSPYGTSGNTIYF. The nucleotide sequence reads TGTGCCAGCAGCCCCTACGGCACCTCTGGAAACACCATATATTTT.